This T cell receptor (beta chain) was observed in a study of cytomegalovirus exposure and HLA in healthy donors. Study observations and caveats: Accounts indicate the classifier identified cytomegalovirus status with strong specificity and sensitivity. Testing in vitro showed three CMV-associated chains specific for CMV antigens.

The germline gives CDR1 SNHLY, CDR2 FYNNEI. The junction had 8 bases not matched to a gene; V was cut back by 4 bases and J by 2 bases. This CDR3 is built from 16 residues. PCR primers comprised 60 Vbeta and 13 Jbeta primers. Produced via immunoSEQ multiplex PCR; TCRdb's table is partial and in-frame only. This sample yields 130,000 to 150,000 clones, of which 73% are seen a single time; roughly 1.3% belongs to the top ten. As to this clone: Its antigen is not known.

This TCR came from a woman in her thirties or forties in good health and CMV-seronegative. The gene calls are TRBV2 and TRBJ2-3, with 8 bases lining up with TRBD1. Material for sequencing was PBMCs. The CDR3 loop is CASSGDRNPFTDTQYF. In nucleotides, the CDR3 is TGTGCCAGCAGTGGGGACAGGAATCCGTTCACAGATACGCAGTATTTT. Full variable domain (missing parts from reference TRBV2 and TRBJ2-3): EPEVTQTPSHQVTQMGQEVILRCVPISNHLYFYWYRQILGQKVEFLVSFYNNEISEKSEIFDDQFSVERPDGSNFTLKIRSTKLEDSAMYFCASSGDRNPFTDTQYFGPGTRLTVL.